Below, 10 T cell receptor beta chains from the same sample are listed, as sequenced in a study of response to subunit inactivated influenza vaccine (dated by TCRdb to 2016 to 2019). The library was made by RT-PCR. The listed sequencing device is Illumina HiSeq 2500. TCRdb trimmed public reads at Q25 via fastp, called clones via MiXCR and kept in-frame beta chains. Under each unique CDR3 protein, matching rows form one entry showing the most common genes and DNA. The sample table records about 620,000 distinct CDR3 sequences; roughly 12% of these occur just once. Clones ranked in the top ten supply approximately 11% of the sample. This sample also appeared in a second study, on T cells expressing NK-cell markers. The second source states: The TCR beta cDNA libraries were made using 5'RACE template switching, a step that added both a universal primer site and unique molecular identifiers.

Sequenced material: PBMCs from blood, taken on the day of vaccination. All receptors derive from a man between 45 and 60 years old who received an inactivated influenza vaccine. Donor details come from another sample of the same person, matched by shared clones.

This rearrangement joins TRBV6-2 or TRBV6-3 to TRBJ2-7, with 12 bases aligning to TRBD2. This CDR3 is built from 15 residues. J gave up 2 bases and V 7 bases, and 6 bases lay outside the gene matches. Germline lookup yields CDR1 MNHEY and CDR2 SVGEGT. CDR3 coding DNA: TGTGCCAGCAAAAACGGACTAGCGGGAACCTACGAGCAGTACTTC. Its translation is CASKNGLAGTYEQYF.

This clonotype was counted only a few times. The chain recombines TRBV6-2 or TRBV6-3 with TRBJ2-5, with 10 positions matching TRBD2. Germline V gene lookup returns CDR1 MNHEY and CDR2 SVGEGT. The V and J ends lost 3 bases and 13 bases, in that order; junction bases with no gene match: 14. This CDR3 comprises 15 residues. Here the CDR3 reads CASSYSSGGPMSLYF. The CDR3 DNA follows: TGTGCCAGCAGTTATTCTAGCGGGGGTCCTATGAGTTTGTACTTC.

V is TRBV29-1 and J is TRBJ2-7; D is undetermined. The CDR3 runs to 14 residues. CDR1 SQVTM and CDR2 ANQGSEA come from the germline V gene. V shed 5 bases and J shed 1 base, with 15 bases lying between them. In nucleotides, the CDR3 is TGCAGCGTTTGGTCAGGTCTGGAATCCTACGAGCAGTACTTC. The encoded protein is CSVWSGLESYEQYF.

The chain links TRBV5-1 to TRBJ2-7; D is unclear. CDR1 is SGHRS and CDR2 is YFSETQ in the germline V gene. This CDR3 is 13 amino acids long. V was clipped by 4 bases and J by 4 bases, with 12 bases between them. The CDR3 is CASSPRAPYEQYF. For the CDR3, the DNA is TGCGCCAGCAGCCCCCGGGCCCCTTACGAGCAGTACTTC.

The rearrangement uses TRBV7-6 and TRBJ2-1; D call uncertain. This CDR3 region has 16 residues. The V end lost 1 base, the J end lost 8 bases, and 18 bases lay between the germline ends. CDR1 SGHVS and CDR2 FNYEAQ come from the germline V gene. The CDR3 region is CASSLGQFGSRYEQFF. The CDR3 region has the DNA TGTGCCAGCAGCTTAGGGCAGTTTGGCAGTCGCTATGAGCAGTTCTTC. Looking up the rest from reference TRBV7-6 and TRBJ2-1 gives the full variable domain: GAGVSQSPRYKVTKRGQDVALRCDPISGHVSLYWYRQALGQGPEFLTYFNYEAQQDKSGLPNDRFSAERPEGSISTLTIQRTEQRDSAMYRCASSLGQFGSRYEQFFGPGTRLTVL.

This clonotype was detected only a few times. The rearrangement uses TRBV4-2 and TRBJ2-1; TRBD2 aligns across 14 bases. Trimming cost V 3 bases and J 8 bases; bases outside gene matches: 3. Germline V gene data show CDR1 as LGHNA and CDR2 as YNFKEQ. There are 15 residues in the CDR3. CDR3 sequence (DNA): TGTGCCAGCAGCCAGACTAGCGGGGGGGTGTATGAGCAGTTCTTC. It translates to CASSQTSGGVYEQFF.

This clonotype was observed at least ten times. The V and J genes are TRBV7-6 and TRBJ1-2; D uncertain. CDR1 is SGHVS, CDR2 FNYEAQ, per germline. CDR3 length: 13 residues. Trimming stripped 0 bases from V and 4 bases from J, with 6 bases between. The CDR3 bases are TGTGCCAGCAGCTTAGCCGACGGCTATGGCTACACCTTC. As protein: CASSLADGYGYTF.

This clonotype turned up a few times. The V call is TRBV3-1, the J call TRBJ2-7, with D perhaps TRBD1 (5 bases). Trimming left V 1 base short and J 2 bases short, with 9 bases between. The CDR3 consists of 14 residues. Per the germline V gene, CDR1 is LGHDT and CDR2 is YNNKEL (reference sequence). CDR3 DNA sequence: TGTGCCAGCAGCCAAGGGACAAAGACCTACGAGCAGTACTTC. Its translation: CASSQGTKTYEQYF.

This chain uses TRBV5-1 with TRBJ2-5; TRBD2 is a possible D gene (6 bases). V lost 5 bases and J lost 0, with 8 bases in between. Germline V gene sequence: CDR1 SGHRS, CDR2 YFSETQ. The CDR3 contains 13 residues. The CDR3 protein is CASRRGDQETQYF. The CDR3 DNA reads TGCGCCAGCAGGCGGGGCGACCAAGAGACCCAGTACTTC.

The sample holds many counts of this clonotype. The J gene is TRBJ2-5, the V gene TRBV12-3 or TRBV12-4; 15 positions match TRBD2. Trimming removed 6 bases from V and 5 bases from J; junction bases left unmatched: 7. The CDR3 sequence is 16 residues long. The CDR3, as DNA: TGTGCCAGCAGCCGGACTAGCGGGGGGGCCTTGGAGACCCAGTACTTC. This sequence encodes CASSRTSGGALETQYF.